Each of the 21 T cell receptor beta chains below was sequenced from the same sample in a study of T-cell memory formation after mild COVID-19 (dated by TCRdb to the early 2020s). The library came from 5' RACE. The run used an Illumina NovaSeq 6000. The public sequencing data were trimmed at Q25 with fastp and processed into clonotypes with MiXCR by TCRdb, which kept only in-frame beta chains. Rows are unified per CDR3 protein, each entry keeping the most common DNA and genes. The sample table shows approximately 240,000 distinct CDR3 sequences, and about 15% are seen once. The ten largest clonotypes hold approximately 3.5% of the sample. Sequencing was done on a sample of PBMCs or a T cell subset sorted from them (not recorded which). These receptor sequences come from a man aged 18 to 30 who had mild COVID-19 (a few samples of this study predate the infection). The sample titles of this study are shuffled in the database, so cell type and time point are left out; the donor was told from shared clones.

In this sample, this clonotype turned up a few times. The chain recombines TRBV29-1 with TRBJ1-2, with D unresolved. CDR1 is SQVTM, CDR2 ANQGSEA, per germline. The germline V and J ends were trimmed by 8 bases and 2 bases, with 12 bases remaining between them. The CDR3 totals 12 residues. The CDR3 coding sequence is TGCAGCACCAGACGGCTAAACTATGGCTACACCTTC. Translated: CSTRRLNYGYTF.

Only a few counts were recorded for this clonotype. The chain combines TRBV4-2 with TRBJ2-5; 7 bases are shared with TRBD1. CDR3 size: 20 residues. V shed 3 bases, J shed 5 bases, and the junction held 24 bases outside the gene matches. Per the germline V gene, CDR1 is LGHNA and CDR2 is YNFKEQ. CDR3 bases: TGTGCCAGCAGCCAGCCGACTACAGGGGCGTACCCGGTCAGTGGGGAGACCCAGTACTTC. Translated, it gives CASSQPTTGAYPVSGETQYF.

V gene TRBV5-1 combines with J gene TRBJ1-4; D gene uncertain. Looked up from germline, CDR1 is SGHRS and CDR2 is YFSETQ. This CDR3 has 11 residues. V was pared by 0 bases and J by 13 bases, with 7 bases between. The CDR3 region is CASSLDLGLFF. For the CDR3, the DNA is TGCGCCAGCAGCTTGGATTTGGGACTGTTTTTT. Full variable domain (remainder filled in from reference TRBV5-1 and TRBJ1-4): KAGVTQTPRYLIKTRGQQVTLSCSPISGHRSVSWYQQTPGQGLQFLFEYFSETQRNKGNFPGRFSGRQFSNSRSEMNVSTLELGDSALYLCASSLDLGLFFGSGTQLSVL.

The CDR3 here is CASTKDRAGEKLFF. In DNA, the CDR3 is TGTGCCAGCACCAAGGACAGGGCAGGGGAAAAACTGTTTTTT. The J gene is TRBJ1-4, the V gene TRBV11-2, with 8 bases identical to TRBD1. In germline, CDR1 is SGHAT, CDR2 FQNNGV. This CDR3 is 14 amino acids long. The junction had 9 bases not matched to a gene; V was cut back by 7 bases and J by 8 bases.

This clonotype has just a few counts. The chain employs TRBV7-3 and TRBJ2-2, with D perhaps matching TRBD1 or TRBD2 (6 bases each). This CDR3 has 15 residues. The germline V and J ends were trimmed by 1 base and 5 bases, with 11 bases remaining between them. Germline CDR1 SGHTA, CDR2 FQGTGA. The CDR3 is CASSLRGGGTGELFF. CDR3 bases: TGTGCCAGCAGCTTAAGAGGGGGAGGAACCGGGGAGCTGTTTTTT.

In its sample, this clonotype was seen a few times. The chain employs TRBV5-1 and TRBJ2-5; 7 bases align to TRBD1. The CDR3 covers 15 residues. CDR1 and CDR2 from the germline V gene are SGHRS and YFSETQ. Trimming cost V 0 bases and J 3 bases; bases outside gene matches: 5. Written as DNA, the CDR3 is TGCGCCAGCAGCTTGGCCGGGACAGTGGAAGAGACCCAGTACTTC. It specifies CASSLAGTVEETQYF.

This clonotype was seen ten or more times. This chain's CDR3 is CASSPIMGGMNTEAFF. The CDR3 coding sequence is TGTGCCAGCAGTCCCATAATGGGGGGGATGAACACTGAAGCTTTCTTT. The chain couples TRBV28 to TRBJ1-1; possibly TRBD1 for D (5 bases). Per germline, CDR1 MDHEN and CDR2 SYDVKM. The CDR3 consists of 16 residues. With 5 bases removed from V and 0 bases from J, the gap between germline ends came to 16 bases.

The J gene is TRBJ1-2, the V gene TRBV11-2; D gene ambiguous. Trimming removed 5 bases at V and 6 bases at J, with 13 bases between. CDR3 size: 13 residues. The germline CDR1 and CDR2 sequences are SGHAT and FQNNGV. The CDR3 is CASSDTREDGYTF. In DNA, the CDR3 is TGTGCCAGCAGCGATACAAGAGAAGATGGCTACACCTTC.

The J gene is TRBJ2-3, the V gene TRBV20-1; TRBD2 matches 11 bases. This CDR3 is built from 17 residues. Germline V lookup: CDR1 DFQATT, CDR2 SNEGSKA (reference sequence). V was clipped by 3 bases and J by 4 bases; unmatched bases: 12. CDR3 nucleotides: TGCAGTGCTAGCGGCCTAGCGGGGGGATCCCTGCCAGATACGCAGTATTTT. Translating gives CSASGLAGGSLPDTQYF.

This clonotype occurred a few times. The V gene is TRBV20-1, the J gene TRBJ1-2; D is possibly TRBD1 (5 bases). Trimming took off 4 bases at V and 11 bases at J, with 17 bases between the two ends. The length of the CDR3 is 12 residues. CDR1 DFQATT and CDR2 SNEGSKA come from the germline V gene (reference sequence). The DNA for the CDR3 is TGCAGTGCTACAGACGGCCCCCGGGGGTACACCTTC. Amino acids: CSATDGPRGYTF.

This clonotype appeared a few times. The chain uses TRBV7-8 and TRBJ2-5, with a tentative D call TRBD1 (6 bases). CDR1 is SGHVS, CDR2 FQNEAQ, per germline. Trimming shortened V by 5 bases and J by 5 bases, and 27 bases separated the two germline ends. The CDR3 contains 18 residues. This CDR3 reads CASSLRGRGFTLGETQYF. The CDR3 nucleotides are TGTGCCAGCAGCCTTAGGGGCAGGGGATTCACCCTCGGGGAGACCCAGTACTTC. The full variable domain, with the rest looked up from reference TRBV7-8 and TRBJ2-5, is GAGVSQSPRYKVAKRGQDVALRCDPISGHVSLFWYQQALGQGPEFLTYFQNEAQLDKSGLPSDRFFAERPEGSVSTLKIQRTQQEDSAVYLCASSLRGRGFTLGETQYFGPGTRLLVL.

Only a few counts were recorded for this clonotype. The chain employs TRBV11-3 and TRBJ2-5, with D tentatively TRBD2 (6 bases). V lost 5 bases to trimming and J lost 5 bases, with 15 bases between them. Germline V gives CDR1 SGHNT, CDR2 YENEEA. CDR3 length: 14 residues. The CDR3 spells CASSPGLASETQYF. The CDR3, as DNA: TGTGCCAGCAGCCCGGGACTCGCGTCGGAGACCCAGTACTTC.

This clonotype showed up just a few times. The V gene is TRBV5-1, the J gene TRBJ1-6; D is possibly TRBD1 (5 bases). The CDR3 runs 14 residues. Trimming stripped 6 bases from V and 7 bases from J, with 14 bases between. The V gene's germline CDR1 is SGHRS and CDR2 YFSETQ. The CDR3 region is CASTQYEGNSPLHF. In nucleotides, the CDR3 is TGCGCCAGCACCCAATACGAGGGGAATTCACCCCTCCACTTT.

V usage is TRBV7-9 and J usage is TRBJ2-1; TRBD2 agrees at 8 bases. Germline V gene lookup returns CDR1 SEHNR and CDR2 FQNEAQ (reference sequence). The CDR3 has 15 residues. Trimming at V came to 5 bases and at J to 2 bases, leaving 5 bases not matched to a gene. CDR3 bases: TGTGCCAGCAGCCTCAGGACTAGCACCTACAATGAGCAGTTCTTC. Protein sequence: CASSLRTSTYNEQFF.

In nucleotides, the CDR3 is TGTGCCAGCAGCTTCGGGAGTTCGGCAGATACGCAGTATTTT. Amino acids: CASSFGSSADTQYF. This sequence joins TRBV7-6 and TRBJ2-3; D is possibly TRBD2 (6 bases). V lost 3 bases and J lost 4, with 11 bases in between. This CDR3 contains 14 residues. Germline V CDR1 and CDR2: SGHVS, FNYEAQ.

This clonotype was picked up a small number of times. This sequence joins TRBV12-3 or TRBV12-4 and TRBJ2-5; 10 bases agree with TRBD2. CDR3 size: 16 residues. The V segment lost 2 bases and the J segment 1 base; nucleotides outside the gene matches: 4. The CDR3 DNA is TGTGCCAGCAGTTTAAGCGGGGGGGCCCCCCAAGAGACCCAGTACTTC. As protein: CASSLSGGAPQETQYF.

The genes are TRBV2 and TRBJ1-2; D is unclear. The germline V gene encodes CDR1 SNHLY and CDR2 FYNNEI. Trimming pared 2 bases from V and 4 bases from J, leaving 11 bases between. The CDR3 contains 14 residues. The CDR3 here is CASSEQAPRYGYTF. The CDR3 coding sequence is TGTGCCAGCAGTGAACAGGCCCCACGCTATGGCTACACCTTC.

This chain uses TRBV10-3 with TRBJ2-1; the D gene could be TRBD1 or TRBD2 (6 bases each). V shed 8 bases and J shed 6 bases, with 17 bases lying between them. This CDR3 has 14 residues. Per the germline V gene, CDR1 is ENHRY and CDR2 is SYGVKD. CDR3 sequence reads: CAIRALGGSNEQFF. The CDR3 nucleotides read TGTGCCATCCGGGCGTTAGGGGGGAGCAATGAGCAGTTCTTC.

V and J are TRBV20-1 and TRBJ2-3; the D gene is possibly TRBD2 (5 bases). The CDR3 loop spans 13 amino acids. Germline values: CDR1 DFQATT, CDR2 SNEGSKA (reference sequence). Trimming removed 8 bases at V and 7 bases at J, with 19 bases between. This CDR3 is CSPEGDTHNTQYF. DNA for the CDR3: TGCAGTCCTGAGGGAGACACACACAATACGCAGTATTTT.

This clonotype was seen a handful of times. J is TRBJ1-6 and V is TRBV6-6; the match to TRBD1 covers 11 bases. The V gene end was trimmed by 6 bases and the J gene end by 9 bases; junction bases not matched to a gene: 7. The CDR3 runs 15 residues. CDR1 is MNHNY, CDR2 SVGAGI, per germline (reference sequence). DNA of the CDR3: TGTGCCAGCAGCCCGACGGACAGGGGGCGTTCACCCCTCCACTTT. It is translated as CASSPTDRGRSPLHF.

This clonotype was seen only a few times. This chain connects TRBV7-2 to TRBJ1-3, with D uncertain. Germline CDR1 is SGHTA and CDR2 is FQGNSA. V was cut by 9 bases and J by 0 bases, with 12 bases left in between. The CDR3 consists of 14 residues. CDR3 loop: CASSGSLSGNTIYF. The CDR3 nucleotides are TGTGCCAGTTCCGGCAGCCTCTCTGGAAACACCATATATTTT.